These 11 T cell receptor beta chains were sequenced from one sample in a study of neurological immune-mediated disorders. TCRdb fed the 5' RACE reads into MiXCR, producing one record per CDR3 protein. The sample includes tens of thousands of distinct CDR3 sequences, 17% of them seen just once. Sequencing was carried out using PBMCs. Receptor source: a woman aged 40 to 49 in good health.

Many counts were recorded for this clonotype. The CDR3 region is CASGFSGTTDTQYF. CDR3 sequence (DNA): TGCGCCAGCGGGTTTAGCGGAACCACAGATACGCAGTATTTT. The chain is built from TRBV5-1 and TRBJ2-3, with D possibly matching TRBD2 (6 bases). The CDR3 contains 14 residues. Looked up from germline, CDR1 is SGHRS and CDR2 is YFSETQ. V dropped 7 bases and J dropped 2 bases, with 14 bases sitting between them.

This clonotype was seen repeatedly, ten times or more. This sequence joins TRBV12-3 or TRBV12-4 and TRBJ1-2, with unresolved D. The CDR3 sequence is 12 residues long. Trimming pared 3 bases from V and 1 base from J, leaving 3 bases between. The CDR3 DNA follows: TGTGCCAGCAGTTTCAGTAACTATGGCTACACCTTC. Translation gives CASSFSNYGYTF.

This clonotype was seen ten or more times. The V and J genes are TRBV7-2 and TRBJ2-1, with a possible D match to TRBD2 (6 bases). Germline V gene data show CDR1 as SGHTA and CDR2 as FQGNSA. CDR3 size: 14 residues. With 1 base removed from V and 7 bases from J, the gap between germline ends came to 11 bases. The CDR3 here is CASSLGVSGNEQFF. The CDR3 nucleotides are TGTGCCAGCAGCTTAGGGGTTAGCGGAAATGAGCAGTTCTTC.

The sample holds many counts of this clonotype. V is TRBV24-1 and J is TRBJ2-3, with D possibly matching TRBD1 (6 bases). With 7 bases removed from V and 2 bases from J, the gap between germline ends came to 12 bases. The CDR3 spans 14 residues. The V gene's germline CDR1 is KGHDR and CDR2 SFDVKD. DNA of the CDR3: TGTGCCACCAGCACAGGGTTTGTCACAGATACGCAGTATTTT. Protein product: CATSTGFVTDTQYF.

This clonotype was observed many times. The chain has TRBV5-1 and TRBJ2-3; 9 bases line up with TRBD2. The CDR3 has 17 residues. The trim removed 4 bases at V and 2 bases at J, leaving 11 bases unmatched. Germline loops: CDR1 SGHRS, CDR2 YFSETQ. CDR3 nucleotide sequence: TGCGCCAGCAGCCCAGGGGGGACTAGCTACCTCACAGATACGCAGTATTTT. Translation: CASSPGGTSYLTDTQYF.

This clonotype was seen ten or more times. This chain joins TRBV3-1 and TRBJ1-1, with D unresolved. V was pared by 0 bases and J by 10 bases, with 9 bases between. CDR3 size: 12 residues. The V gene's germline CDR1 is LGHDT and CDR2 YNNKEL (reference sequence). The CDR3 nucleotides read TGTGCCAGCAGCCAAGATGAGGGAGGAGCTTTCTTT. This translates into CASSQDEGGAFF.

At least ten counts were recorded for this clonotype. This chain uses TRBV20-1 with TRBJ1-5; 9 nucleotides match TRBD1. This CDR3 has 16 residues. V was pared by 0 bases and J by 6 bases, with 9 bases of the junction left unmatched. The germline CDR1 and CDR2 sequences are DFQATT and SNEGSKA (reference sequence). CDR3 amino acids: CSAREGPGQGAQPQHF. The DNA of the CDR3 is TGCAGTGCTAGAGAGGGTCCGGGACAGGGAGCTCAGCCCCAGCATTTT.

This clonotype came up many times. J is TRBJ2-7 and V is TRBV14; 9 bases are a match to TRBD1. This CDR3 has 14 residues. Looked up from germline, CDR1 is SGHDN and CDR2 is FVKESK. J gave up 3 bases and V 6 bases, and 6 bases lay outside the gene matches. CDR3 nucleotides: TGTGCCAGCAGTCTTGGACAGGGGATCTACGAGCAGTACGTC. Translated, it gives CASSLGQGIYEQYV.

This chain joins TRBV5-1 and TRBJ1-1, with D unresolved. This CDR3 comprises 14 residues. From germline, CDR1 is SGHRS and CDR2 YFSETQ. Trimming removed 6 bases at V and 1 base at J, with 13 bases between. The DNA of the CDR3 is TGCGCCAGCAAGGTTCGGACGGAGAACACTGAAGCTTTCTTT. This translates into CASKVRTENTEAFF.

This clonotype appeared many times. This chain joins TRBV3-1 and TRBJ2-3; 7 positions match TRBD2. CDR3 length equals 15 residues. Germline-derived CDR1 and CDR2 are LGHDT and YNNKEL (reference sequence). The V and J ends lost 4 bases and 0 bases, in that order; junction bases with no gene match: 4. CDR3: CASSLGTKSTDTQYF. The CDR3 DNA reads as TGTGCCAGCAGCCTTGGGACTAAAAGCACAGATACGCAGTATTTT.

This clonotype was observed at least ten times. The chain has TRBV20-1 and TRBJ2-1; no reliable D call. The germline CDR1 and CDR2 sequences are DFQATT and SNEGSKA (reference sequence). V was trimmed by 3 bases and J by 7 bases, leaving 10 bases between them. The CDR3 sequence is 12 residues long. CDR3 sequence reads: CSASRSKNEQFF. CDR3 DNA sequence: TGCAGTGCTAGCCGTTCTAAAAATGAGCAGTTCTTC.